This T cell receptor beta chain appears in the sequencing data of a study of glioma-infiltrating T cells (dated by TCRdb to the mid-2010s). Background on the whole study: Glioma tissue, non-neoplastic brain tissue and matched peripheral blood mononuclear cells were used as sources from which TCR alpha- and beta-chain repertoires were sequenced. Each tissue-infiltrating repertoire was compared with the same patient's peripheral blood repertoire to measure divergence between tissue and blood T-cell populations. The paired cohort was made up of three low-grade glioma patients, 7 to 9 primary glioblastoma patients and three non-glioma patients who contributed non-neoplastic brain tissue. The research as a whole found: Small numbers underpinned the group comparisons: roughly 8 glioblastoma patients, three low-grade glioma patients and three non-neoplastic patients. In non-neoplastic patients, VJ-independent divergence between tissue and blood fell below expectation, whereas in all gliomas, and especially in low-grade gliomas, the divergence rose above expectation. Only a very small number of CDR3 sequences turned up in both tissue and blood, a result put down to high CDR3 diversity combined with limited sampling.

The CDR3 goes from the cysteine to the phenylalanine over 18 residues. Left in the record is the CDR3 DNA by itself, 54 bases read in frame from the first base. V loses 1 base, J loses 0 bases, and the germline ends lie 18 bases apart. Per the germline V gene, LGHNA is the CDR1 and YSLEER is the CDR2. In the case of this clonotype: What this receptor recognizes is not known. Per-base qualities were not stored, and no clone one base away is much larger.

The iRepertoire nested amplicon-rescue multiplex PCR (arm-PCR) platform was used to amplify TCR alpha and beta CDR3 regions from RNA. One-step reverse transcription and amplification used roughly 100-400 ng of tissue mRNA or PBMC total RNA as input. Following bead purification, Illumina adapters were added by a secondary multiplex PCR, and libraries between 200 and 400 bp were gel-purified. Libraries carried internal 6-nucleotide barcodes used for demultiplexing. Sequencing of the libraries was done on an Illumina MiSeq using 2x220 or 2x250 nucleotide paired-end reads. In the paper's pipeline: FLASH 1.2.11 was used to merge paired reads, and BWA-MEM then aligned the reads to the GRCh37 human genome before TRA and TRB reads were extracted. For V and J assignment, an IMGT-derived reference of cassette sequences and CDR3 motifs that included pseudogenes was used. Reads were translated in three frames, and productive CDR3s were defined by a C…FGXG motif without stop codons. Unique combinations of V-J cassette pair and CDR3 amino acid sequence were defined as clonotypes. Filtering of reads was based on Hamming distance, with the threshold set by the sequence error rate of each sample in mapped regions. TCRdb ran its own pipeline on the public reads, namely fastp trimming at Q25 and MiXCR clone calling, and kept in-frame beta chains. Identical CDR3 protein sequences are pooled into one entry, listed with their most common genes and DNA. The V and J calls were determined by TCRdb, not by the authors. This sample has about 140,000 distinct CDR3 sequences in its table, and more than 35% of those were observed once. The ten most abundant clones make up over 15% of the sample.

The origin of this receptor is a human donor with low-grade glioma or glioblastoma, undergoing nonglioma brain surgery, or in good health (not recorded which). The sample consisted of glioma tissue, nonneoplastic brain tissue, or PBMCs (not recorded which). Recombination joined TRBV4-3 with TRBJ1-2, and the D gene may be TRBD1, 6 bases matching. CDR3 protein: CASSQVARGVRTNYGYTF. The nucleotides read TGCGCCAGCAGCCAAGTCGCCAGGGGAGTAAGAACTAACTATGGCTACACCTTC.